This TCR beta chain stems from a study of beta chain features in type 1 diabetes. Study information: Cell yields, age and gender were similar between patients and healthy donors.

Expressed TCRB transcripts were sequenced because the isolated RNA had all been reverse transcribed beforehand. TCRdb's table, derived via immunoSEQ multiplex PCR, lists solely in-frame clones and lacks some. Here the sample spans a few hundred thousand clones, more than 13% being singletons. This CDR3 is 16 amino acids long. The junction had 14 bases not matched to a gene; V was cut back by 6 bases and J by 5 bases. CDR1 KGHSH and CDR2 LQKENI come from the germline V gene. Material for sequencing was naive CD4+ T cells from blood. The TCR comes from a woman aged 18-35 years in good health. The rearrangement uses TRBV18 and TRBJ2-3; 7 nucleotides align to TRBD2. CDR3 DNA: TGTGCCAGCTCCCTCTTGAGAGGGAGGGCCGTAGATACGCAGTATTTT. It is translated as CASSLLRGRAVDTQYF. The entire variable domain, with the rest obtained from reference TRBV18 and TRBJ2-3, is as follows: NAGVMQNPRHLVRRRGQEARLRCSPMKGHSHVYWYRQLPEEGLKFMVYLQKENIIDESGMPKERFSAEFPKEGPSILRIQQVVRGDSAAYFCASSLLRGRAVDTQYFGPGTRLTVL.